The rows below give T cell receptor beta chains drawn from one sample of a study of T cell repertoires in cytomegalovirus infection. TCRdb redid the calling of the reads with MiXCR, one entry per CDR3 protein. In the table there are around 740,000 distinct CDR3 sequences, under 40% of which are singletons. The source material was PBMCs. The receptors originated from a human donor in good health (CMV status not recorded). Some clones in this sample may be carry-over from other donors' samples. CDR3s include the opening cysteine and the closing phenylalanine or tryptophan. The D gene is left open where the match is weak. Part of the rows lack a size; the others show once, few, many or a class for expanded clones.

cdr3_nt cdr3_aa d_call j_call clone_size v_call
TGTGCCAGTAGTATAGGGGCGGACTATGGCTACACCTTC CASSIGADYGYTF NA TRBJ1-2 NA TRBV19
TGTGCCAGCAGGAGTCCCGGGACAGGGGGCGATGAGGATAGCGGCTACACCTTC CASRSPGTGGDEDSGYTF TRBD1 TRBJ1-2 few TRBV12-3/TRBV12-4
TGTGCCAGCAGGGAGGATGAGGGCGAGATAGGAAGGGTCACTGAAGCTTTCTTT CASREDEGEIGRVTEAFF NA TRBJ1-1 NA TRBV12-3/TRBV12-4
TGTGCCAGTAGCCAAGCGGGAGGGCCGGAGAATGAGCAGTTCTTC CASSQAGGPENEQFF TRBD2 TRBJ2-1 NA TRBV19
TGTGCCAGCAGCCAATGGGGCTCGCGGGACTCCTACAATGAGCAGTTCTTC CASSQWGSRDSYNEQFF NA TRBJ2-1 once TRBV3-1
TGTGCCAGCAGCGCCCACCGACAGGGGAACACTGAAGCTTTCTTT CASSAHRQGNTEAFF TRBD1 TRBJ1-1 NA TRBV7-3
TGTGCCAGCAGTCAGGGGTGGACCGATAAATACGAGCAGTACTTC CASSQGWTDKYEQYF NA TRBJ2-7 few TRBV6-5
TGTGCCAGCAGTCCATCGGGACTAGCGGGGCCGGATACGCAGTATTTT CASSPSGLAGPDTQYF TRBD2 TRBJ2-3 few TRBV27
TGTGCCAGCAGCATTTCCTCAGGCCACGAGCAGTACTTC CASSISSGHEQYF NA TRBJ2-7 NA TRBV11-3
TGTGCCGGGCAGACTAACTATGGCTACACCTTC CAGQTNYGYTF NA TRBJ1-2 NA TRBV19
TGTGCCCGAGCAGGTCGGGGGTACGATGGCTACACCTTC CARAGRGYDGYTF NA TRBJ1-2 NA TRBV30
TGTGCCAGCAGACCACAGGGATTGGGTACAGATACGCAGTATTTT CASRPQGLGTDTQYF NA TRBJ2-3 NA TRBV7-2
TGTGCCAGCAGCGACGCGAGTGTCTCCTATAATTCACCCCTCCACTTT CASSDASVSYNSPLHF NA TRBJ1-6 NA TRBV2
TGTGCCAGCAGCTTAGTGGTCGGTAGCGGTGGAGAGACCCCGTACTTC CASSLVVGSGGETPYF NA TRBJ2-5 once TRBV7-8
TGTGCCAGCAGTTTCTTAGATCAGCCCCAGCATTTT CASSFLDQPQHF NA TRBJ1-5 many TRBV7-2
TGTGCCAGCAAAGAACGGGGGCGGTCAGGTCAGCCCCAGCATTTT CASKERGRSGQPQHF NA TRBJ1-5 NA TRBV28
TGTGCCAGCAGCCCCCCCGGGGGGAAGGGAGGCAATCAGCCCCAGCATTTT CASSPPGGKGGNQPQHF NA TRBJ1-5 many TRBV7-2
TGTGCCAGCAGCCGGGACAGGGAAGGCTACAATGAGCAGTTCTTC CASSRDREGYNEQFF TRBD1 TRBJ2-1 many TRBV12-3/TRBV12-4
TGTGCCAGCAGTTACTTACAACGGGGGAACACTGAAGATTTCTTT CASSYLQRGNTEDFF NA TRBJ1-1 NA TRBV6-5
TGTGCCAGCAGTCCCCACCTGTTCCGTGAAGCTTTCTTT CASSPHLFREAFF NA TRBJ1-1 NA TRBV6-5
TGTGCCAGCAGCTCACGCGGTGGCTCAGCAGGCTACACCTTC CASSSRGGSAGYTF NA TRBJ1-2 NA TRBV7-2
TGCGCCAGCAGCAAAACCGCTAGCGGTAACACCGGGGAGCTGTTTTTT CASSKTASGNTGELFF TRBD2 TRBJ2-2 once TRBV5-1
TGTGCCAGCAGCCCACGGGACAGGTCTTACAATGAGCAGTTCTTC CASSPRDRSYNEQFF TRBD1 TRBJ2-1 few TRBV7-2
TGTGCCAGCAGCTTCCCAGGGGAAGGCGAGGACACAGATACGCAGTATTTT CASSFPGEGEDTDTQYF NA TRBJ2-3 NA TRBV7-9
TGTGCCAGCAGGGGACAGGGTGTAGAGACCCAGTACTTC CASRGQGVETQYF TRBD1 TRBJ2-5 few TRBV6-1
TGCGCCAGCAGCTTGGACAGGGCCACCGGGGAGCTGTTTTTT CASSLDRATGELFF NA TRBJ2-2 few TRBV5-1
TGTGCCAGCAGCTCAGGGAGTGGGGCATCCCTCTCCTACGAGCAGTACTTC CASSSGSGASLSYEQYF NA TRBJ2-7 few TRBV7-8